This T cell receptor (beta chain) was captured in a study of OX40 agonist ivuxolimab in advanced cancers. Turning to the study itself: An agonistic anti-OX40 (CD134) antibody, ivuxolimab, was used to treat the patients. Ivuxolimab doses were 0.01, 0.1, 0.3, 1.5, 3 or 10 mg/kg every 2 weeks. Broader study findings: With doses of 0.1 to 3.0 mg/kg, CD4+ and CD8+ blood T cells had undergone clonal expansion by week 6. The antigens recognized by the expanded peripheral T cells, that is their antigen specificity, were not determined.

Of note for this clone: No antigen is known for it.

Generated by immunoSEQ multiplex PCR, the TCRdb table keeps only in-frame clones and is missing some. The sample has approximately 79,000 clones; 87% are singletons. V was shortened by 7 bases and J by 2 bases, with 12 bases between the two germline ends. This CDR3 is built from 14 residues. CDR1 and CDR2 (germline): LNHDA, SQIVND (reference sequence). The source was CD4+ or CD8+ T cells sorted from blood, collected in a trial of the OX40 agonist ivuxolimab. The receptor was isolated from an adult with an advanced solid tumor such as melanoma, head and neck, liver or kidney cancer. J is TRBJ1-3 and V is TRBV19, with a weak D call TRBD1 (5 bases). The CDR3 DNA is TGTGCCAGTAACCGTCAGGGTCCTGGAAACACCATATATTTT. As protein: CASNRQGPGNTIYF.